This T cell receptor (beta chain) was profiled in a study of T cell repertoires in cytomegalovirus infection. Study observations and caveats: Using cumulative public TCR beta family frequency, the authors identified those who carried CMV together with the relevant HLA.

Via MiXCR, TCRdb re-called the reads, giving one row per CDR3 protein. The sample holds roughly 320,000 distinct CDR3 sequences, around 9.5% seen once. CDR3 length equals 15 residues. Trimming took off 5 bases at V and 2 bases at J, with 12 bases between the two ends. The V gene's germline CDR1 is MDHEN and CDR2 SYDVKM. This clonotype was seen repeatedly, ten times or more. Its antigen is unidentified. The chain links TRBV28 to TRBJ1-4, with D perhaps matching TRBD1 (6 bases). The sample comprised PBMCs. The sequence was collected from a human donor in good health (CMV status not recorded). Some clones in this sample may be carry-over from other donors' samples. As DNA, the CDR3 is TGTGCCAGCAGTCCAACAGGGTGGACTAATGAAAAACTGTTTTTT. Translation gives CASSPTGWTNEKLFF.